What follows are 30 T cell receptor beta chains derived from one specimen sequenced in a study of T cell repertoires in cytomegalovirus infection. TCRdb ran MiXCR on the reads and lists one entry per CDR3 protein. Here the sample spans about 130,000 distinct CDR3 sequences, roughly 9% being singletons. Sequencing was carried out using PBMCs. The receptors originated from a human donor in good health (CMV status not recorded). Some clones in this sample may be carry-over from other donors' samples.

This clonotype was detected ten times or more. This chain links TRBV2 with TRBJ2-1, with D tentatively TRBD1 (6 bases). The ends were cut back, 9 bases at V and 8 bases at J, with 14 bases in the middle. Germline V gene lookup returns CDR1 SNHLY and CDR2 FYNNEI. This CDR3 has 12 amino acids. Written as DNA, the CDR3 is TGTGCCAGGAACGAACAGGGACATGAGCAGTTCTTC. Amino acids: CARNEQGHEQFF.

Only a few counts were recorded for this clonotype. This rearrangement joins TRBV5-1 to TRBJ2-7; D perhaps matches TRBD2 (5 bases). Trimming pared 2 bases from V and 3 bases from J, leaving 9 bases between. The CDR3 contains 13 residues. The germline CDR1 and CDR2 sequences are SGHRS and YFSETQ. The CDR3 nucleotides are TGCGCCAGCAGCTTTGAGCGGAACTACGAGCAGTACTTC. Translated: CASSFERNYEQYF. The entire variable domain, with the rest obtained from reference TRBV5-1 and TRBJ2-7, is as follows: KAGVTQTPRYLIKTRGQQVTLSCSPISGHRSVSWYQQTPGQGLQFLFEYFSETQRNKGNFPGRFSGRQFSNSRSEMNVSTLELGDSALYLCASSFERNYEQYFGPGTRLTVT.

This clonotype was seen at least ten times. The genes are TRBV7-2 and TRBJ1-1; D uncertain. V was pared by 1 base and J by 5 bases, with 8 bases between. CDR3 length equals 13 residues. Germline CDR1 is SGHTA and CDR2 is FQGNSA. For the CDR3, the DNA is TGTGCCAGCAGCTTAGGGCAGGTGACTGAAGCTTTCTTT. Translating gives CASSLGQVTEAFF.

This clonotype has a count of ten or more. V is TRBV7-2 and J is TRBJ2-3; D gene uncertain. Germline V gene lookup returns CDR1 SGHTA and CDR2 FQGNSA. Trimming shortened V by 5 bases and J by 0 bases, and 6 bases separated the two germline ends. This CDR3 is 13 amino acids long. The CDR3, as DNA: TGTGCCAGCAGCAAGACTAGCACAGATACGCAGTATTTT. Translated: CASSKTSTDTQYF.

In its sample, this clonotype was seen many times. This chain uses TRBV10-3 with TRBJ2-3; a possible D gene is TRBD1 (5 bases). CDR3 length equals 14 residues. V lost 10 bases and J lost 6, with 20 bases in between. Per germline, CDR1 ENHRY and CDR2 SYGVKD. The CDR3 loop is CATWQGDGRDTQYF. In DNA form, the CDR3 reads TGTGCCACCTGGCAGGGCGATGGGCGGGATACGCAGTATTTT.

This clonotype was counted at least ten times. V gene TRBV2 combines with J gene TRBJ1-4, with 9 bases matching TRBD1. The CDR3 sequence is 15 residues long. Per the germline V gene, CDR1 is SNHLY and CDR2 is FYNNEI. V lost 7 bases and J lost 5; bases outside the gene matches: 8. The CDR3 region is CASILPGQGNEKLFF. The DNA of the CDR3 is TGTGCCAGCATCCTACCGGGACAGGGAAATGAAAAACTGTTTTTT.

This clonotype was counted between two and nine times. The rearrangement joins TRBV25-1 to TRBJ2-7; D is unresolved. The CDR3 consists of 13 residues. The germline V gene encodes CDR1 MGHDK and CDR2 SYGVNS. Trimming took off 0 bases at V and 6 bases at J, with 9 bases between the two ends. In DNA, the CDR3 is TGTGCCAGCAGTGAATACACCCCCGGCGAGCAGTACTTC. Encoded protein: CASSEYTPGEQYF.

The chain employs TRBV30 and TRBJ1-5; D remains unclear. The V end lost 2 bases, the J end lost 2 bases, and 4 bases lay between the germline ends. The germline CDR1 and CDR2 sequences are GTSNPN and SVGIG (reference sequence). This CDR3 is built from 12 residues. The CDR3, as DNA: TGTGCCTGGAGTCTTGGCAATCAGCCCCAGCATTTT. It encodes CAWSLGNQPQHF.

The chain is built from TRBV7-9 and TRBJ1-2; 7 positions match TRBD1. The length of the CDR3 is 14 residues. With 5 bases clipped from V and 8 bases from J, the junction kept 11 bases outside the gene matches. Germline assignment: CDR1 SEHNR and CDR2 FQNEAQ (reference sequence). CDR3 nucleotides: TGTGCCAGCAGCGCGGTACAGGGGCAAGAGGGCTACACCTTC. This gives the protein CASSAVQGQEGYTF.

Many counts were recorded for this clonotype. This sequence joins TRBV4-2 and TRBJ2-1; TRBD2 matches 11 bases. The CDR3 totals 18 residues. Germline loops: CDR1 LGHNA, CDR2 YNFKEQ. Unmatched junction bases numbered 10, after V lost 2 bases and J lost 4 bases. The CDR3 protein is CASSQNVAGGPVYNEQFF. CDR3 coding DNA: TGTGCCAGCAGCCAAAACGTAGCGGGGGGGCCGGTTTACAATGAGCAGTTCTTC.

V is TRBV2 and J is TRBJ1-1; 10 bases are shared with TRBD1. The ends lost 4 bases at V and 4 bases at J; junction bases unmatched: 6. The CDR3 length is 15 residues. The germline V gene encodes CDR1 SNHLY and CDR2 FYNNEI. The DNA of the CDR3 is TGTGCCAGCAGTGCTCGACAGGGGGCGAGCACTGAAGCTTTCTTT. It specifies CASSARQGASTEAFF.

This clonotype was observed a few times. J is TRBJ1-1 and V is TRBV4-1; D may be TRBD1 (6 bases). The V gene's germline CDR1 is MGHRA and CDR2 YSYEKL. The V and J ends lost 4 bases and 6 bases respectively, with 15 bases between them. CDR3 length: 14 amino acids. CDR3 region: CASSPLRGRAEAFF. CDR3 nucleotide sequence: TGCGCCAGCAGCCCCCTTAGGGGGAGGGCTGAAGCTTTCTTT.

This clonotype has ten or more counts. The gene calls are TRBV7-9 and TRBJ1-1; no firm D call. The CDR3 is made up of 16 amino acids. Germline assignment: CDR1 SEHNR and CDR2 FQNEAQ (reference sequence). Trimming shortened V by 3 bases and J by 0 bases, and 14 bases separated the two germline ends. CDR3 amino acids: CASSLRGSSMNTEAFF. The CDR3 nucleotides are TGTGCCAGCAGCTTGAGAGGTTCCTCCATGAACACTGAAGCTTTCTTT.

This clonotype was recorded many times. The chain uses TRBV2 and TRBJ1-1, with D uncertain. Germline V gene data show CDR1 as SNHLY and CDR2 as FYNNEI. This CDR3 comprises 14 residues. V lost 5 bases and J lost 1, with 11 bases in between. CDR3 DNA: TGTGCCAGCAGTTTATCACGGGGGAACACTGAAGCTTTCTTT. Its protein product is CASSLSRGNTEAFF.

The table lists this clonotype with a count of one. A much larger clone is a single base away; this may be a read error. The rearrangement uses TRBV27 and TRBJ1-5; TRBD1 is a possible D gene (6 bases). CDR1 MNHEY and CDR2 SMNVEV come from the germline V gene (reference sequence). The CDR3 spans 14 residues. V was trimmed by 3 bases and J by 6 bases, leaving 12 bases between them. The CDR3 spells CASSFDRTGQPQHF. CDR3 coding DNA: TGTGCCAGCAGTTTCGACAGGACCGGTCAGCCCCAGCATTTT.

This rearrangement joins TRBV4-1 to TRBJ2-7; D is perhaps TRBD2 (6 bases). Trimming shortened V by 3 bases and J by 0 bases, and 18 bases separated the two germline ends. This CDR3 has 17 residues. CDR1 is MGHRA, CDR2 YSYEKL, per germline. The CDR3 region has the DNA TGCGCCAGCAGCCATAGCGCTTTGGGGGGAGCCTCCTACGAGCAGTACTTC. Amino acids: CASSHSALGGASYEQYF.

At least ten counts were recorded for this clonotype. CDR3 coding DNA: TGTGCCAGCAGCATCGAGGCGGGCGGGAAGGTCACGGCAAAAAATGAAAAACTGTTTTTT. Amino acids: CASSIEAGGKVTAKNEKLFF. V and J are TRBV28 and TRBJ1-4; D remains ambiguous. Germline V gene sequence: CDR1 MDHEN, CDR2 SYDVKM. This CDR3 contains 20 residues. V was pared by 6 bases and J by 5 bases, with 31 bases between.

This clonotype was counted ten times or more. J is TRBJ2-5 and V is TRBV28; no firm D call. Germline loops: CDR1 MDHEN, CDR2 SYDVKM. V was cut by 6 bases and J by 5 bases, with 13 bases left in between. The length of the CDR3 is 13 residues. The CDR3 sequence: CASSLTMAETQYF. DNA of the CDR3: TGTGCCAGCAGCCTCACTATGGCGGAGACCCAGTACTTC.

The table lists this clonotype with many counts. V usage is TRBV5-6 and J usage is TRBJ2-1; tentatively, D is TRBD1 or TRBD2 (5 bases each). The V gene's germline CDR1 is SGHDT and CDR2 YYEEEE. Trimming left V 4 bases short and J 8 bases short, with 13 bases between. This CDR3 is built from 13 residues. The CDR3 bases are TGTGCCAGCAGCGACACAGGAGCGGATGAGCAGTTCTTC. Protein product: CASSDTGADEQFF.

This clonotype was counted many times. The chain uses TRBV7-2 and TRBJ2-5, with a weak D call TRBD2 (5 bases). The germline V gene has CDR1 SGHTA and CDR2 FQGNSA. CDR3 length equals 14 residues. Deletions cut 5 bases from V and 1 base from J, with 11 bases between. Written as DNA, the CDR3 is TGTGCCAGCAGCGCGACTACTCTCCAAGAGACCCAGTACTTC. Protein: CASSATTLQETQYF.

This clonotype has only a few counts. This rearrangement joins TRBV6-1 to TRBJ2-3, with TRBD2 matching over 11 bases. This CDR3 has 23 amino acids. CDR1 and CDR2 (germline): MNHNS, SASEGT. V lost 5 bases, J lost 0 bases, and 25 bases stayed unmatched. CDR3 residues: CASSYPAWRGTSGGKKSTDTQYF. CDR3 DNA: TGTGCCAGCAGTTACCCTGCCTGGAGGGGAACTAGCGGGGGAAAGAAAAGCACAGATACGCAGTATTTT.

This clonotype was observed many times. This sequence joins TRBV7-2 and TRBJ1-4; 7 positions match TRBD1. Germline V CDR1 and CDR2: SGHTA, FQGNSA. CDR3 length: 14 residues. V gave up 4 bases and J gave up 4 bases; unmatched junction bases: 3. CDR3 sequence (DNA): TGTGCCAGCAGCTGGACAGGCTATAATGAAAAACTGTTTTTT. Translated, it gives CASSWTGYNEKLFF.

This clonotype was seen ten or more times. The chain links TRBV2 to TRBJ1-5, with D unclear. Germline V gives CDR1 SNHLY, CDR2 FYNNEI. CDR3 length equals 15 residues. V dropped 10 bases and J dropped 1 base, with 17 bases sitting between them. CDR3 nucleotides: TGTGCCACCGAAGATAAAGGTCGGAGCAATCAGCCCCAGCATTTT. It yields the protein CATEDKGRSNQPQHF.

This clonotype appeared many times. The CDR3 is CASSFSGQASNSPLHF. For the CDR3, the DNA is TGTGCCAGCAGTTTCTCTGGACAGGCTTCTAATTCACCCCTCCACTTT. The V and J genes are TRBV12-3 or TRBV12-4 and TRBJ1-6, with 7 positions matching TRBD1. The CDR3 runs to 16 residues. Trimming at V came to 3 bases and at J to 6 bases, leaving 8 bases not matched to a gene.

Many counts were recorded for this clonotype. This sequence joins TRBV2 and TRBJ1-5; TRBD1 matches 7 bases. The CDR3 covers 14 residues. Germline CDR1 and CDR2: SNHLY and FYNNEI. V was pared by 1 base and J by 6 bases, with 3 bases of the junction left unmatched. The chain's CDR3 is CASSEGQGSQPQHF. The CDR3 DNA follows: TGTGCCAGCAGTGAAGGACAGGGAAGTCAGCCCCAGCATTTT. Together with reference TRBV2 and TRBJ1-5, the CDR3 gives the full variable domain: EPEVTQTPSHQVTQMGQEVILRCVPISNHLYFYWYRQILGQKVEFLVSFYNNEISEKSEIFDDQFSVERPDGSNFTLKIRSTKLEDSAMYFCASSEGQGSQPQHFGDGTRLSIL.

This clonotype was found many times. The V call is TRBV19, the J call TRBJ1-5; possible D gene TRBD1, 5 bases. This CDR3 region has 13 residues. V was pared by 7 bases and J by 6 bases, with 13 bases between. Germline CDR1 LNHDA, CDR2 SQIVND (reference sequence). CDR3 DNA: TGTGCCAGTAAGCAGGGATTGGGTCAGCCCCAGCATTTT. The encoded protein is CASKQGLGQPQHF. Looking up the rest from reference TRBV19 and TRBJ1-5 gives the full variable domain: DGGITQSPKYLFRKEGQNVTLSCEQNLNHDAMYWYRQDPGQGLRLIYYSQIVNDFQKGDIAEGYSVSREKKESFPLTVTSAQKNPTAFYLCASKQGLGQPQHFGDGTRLSIL.

This clonotype has a count of ten or more. The chain is built from TRBV10-3 and TRBJ2-5; 8 bases are a match to TRBD2. This CDR3 contains 14 residues. The V and J ends lost 8 bases and 5 bases, in that order; junction bases with no gene match: 10. Germline CDR1 is ENHRY and CDR2 is SYGVKD. The CDR3 spells CAIAAGASGETQYF. The CDR3 coding sequence is TGTGCCATCGCGGCGGGTGCTAGCGGGGAGACCCAGTACTTC.

This clonotype occurred a few times. The chain is built from TRBV2 and TRBJ2-2; 9 positions match TRBD1. Germline V gene sequence: CDR1 SNHLY, CDR2 FYNNEI. This CDR3 is built from 15 residues. Trimming cost V 3 bases and J 5 bases; bases outside gene matches: 4. CDR3 residues: CASSEDRGGTGELFF. The CDR3 nucleotides are TGTGCCAGCAGTGAGGACAGGGGCGGGACCGGGGAGCTGTTTTTT.

This clonotype was found many times. The chain employs TRBV4-1 and TRBJ2-3, with D perhaps matching TRBD1 (5 bases). CDR1 is MGHRA and CDR2 is YSYEKL in the germline V gene. Trimming stripped 0 bases from V and 3 bases from J, with 13 bases between. The CDR3 is 16 residues long. CDR3 amino acids: CASSQDGVQGTDTQYF. The CDR3 DNA is TGCGCCAGCAGCCAAGATGGAGTGCAGGGTACAGATACGCAGTATTTT.

This clonotype was detected ten times or more. The chain carries TRBV5-4 and TRBJ2-5; 9 nucleotides align to TRBD2. CDR3 size: 15 residues. V trimming: 4 bases; J trimming: 3 bases; junction bases outside the gene matches: 7. CDR1 is SGHNT and CDR2 is YYREEE in the germline V gene (reference sequence). CDR3 region: CASSRRRGGEETQYF. Here the CDR3 DNA reads TGTGCCAGCAGCCGGCGCCGCGGGGGGGAAGAGACCCAGTACTTC.